The 3 T cell receptor beta chains listed next were all sequenced from one sample in a study of T cell responses to AZD1222 COVID-19 vaccine. The repertoire was sequenced with immunoSEQ multiplex PCR; TCRdb's copy has only in-frame clones and lacks some. The sample has some 190,000 clones; 85% to 90% are singletons. Sequences were derived from peripheral blood, sampled on day 0 of AZD1222 vaccination. The receptors come from an adult in good health.

The chain has TRBV6-5 and TRBJ1-6, with D maybe TRBD1 (6 bases). Germline-derived CDR1 and CDR2 are MNHEY and SVGAGI. The CDR3 is 15 amino acids. V lost 6 bases and J 9 bases, leaving 18 bases between the germline ends. The CDR3 region has the DNA TGTGCCAGCAGGCCCCTGGGGGCCCCGGGTTCACCCCTCCACTTT. Its protein product is CASRPLGAPGSPLHF.

V gene TRBV28 combines with J gene TRBJ1-5, with a weak D call TRBD1 (5 bases). V was trimmed by 8 bases and J by 3 bases, leaving 8 bases between them. Germline lookup yields CDR1 MDHEN and CDR2 SYDVKM. The CDR3 covers 12 residues. The CDR3 loop reads CASRGPNQPQHF. In DNA form, the CDR3 reads TGTGCCAGCCGGGGCCCCAATCAGCCCCAGCATTTT.

V usage is TRBV27 and J usage is TRBJ2-1, with D tentatively TRBD2 (5 bases). Germline values: CDR1 MNHEY, CDR2 SMNVEV (reference sequence). The V gene lost 5 bases and the J gene lost 8 bases, with 10 bases spanning the gap. This CDR3 spans 12 amino acids. DNA for the CDR3: TGTGCCAGCAGTACGACCGGGGATGAGCAGTTCTTC. Translating it yields CASSTTGDEQFF.